Below, one T cell receptor beta chain is given with its context. As yet, its antigen is unknown. This CDR3 comprises 13 residues. Germline V gives CDR1 SQVTM, CDR2 ANQGSEA. The trim removed 4 bases at V and 7 bases at J, leaving 6 bases unmatched. This entry belongs to a study of Ad26.COV2.S vaccination and SARS-CoV-2 variants. Notes on the study in general: Vaccine recipients showed a spike-specific TCR breadth that was higher than in placebo recipients. Possibly, TCR breadth and depth analyses underestimated total T cell responses.

Sequencing used immunoSEQ multiplex PCR; TCRdb keeps in-frame clones, though not all of them. This table has 85,000 to 120,000 clones, around 82% appearing once. The TCR sequence derives from a human donor who had recovered from COVID-19. The sequenced sample was peripheral blood, obtained after recovery from COVID-19. J is TRBJ1-2 and V is TRBV29-1; 10 positions agree with TRBD1. The chain's CDR3 is CSVGGQGLTGYTF. The DNA for the CDR3 is TGCAGCGTTGGGGGACAGGGGCTTACTGGCTACACCTTC. The complete variable domain, with remaining parts taken from reference TRBV29-1 and TRBJ1-2, reads SAVISQKPSRDICQRGTSLTIQCQVDSQVTMMFWYRQQPGQSLTLIATANQGSEATYESGFVIDKFPISRPNLTFSTLTVSNMSPEDSSIYLCSVGGQGLTGYTFGSGTRLTVV.